The sequence of this T cell receptor (beta chain) was determined in a study of T cells in Graves' hyperthyroidism and ophthalmopathy (dated 2019 in TCRdb). In terms of the full investigation: Peripheral blood was collected at initial diagnosis, before any treatment. Whether ophthalmopathy could be predicted prospectively was tested in an independent validation cohort made up of about 20 hyperthyroidism patients plus 17 patients who later progressed to ophthalmopathy. The 75 to 100 discovery patients were divided at random into training and test sets in a 7:3 ratio. In roughly six Graves' hyperthyroidism patients, the study also compared T-cell repertoires from thyroid tissue with T-cell repertoires from blood. To identify distinguishing TCR V-J signatures, a discovery cohort of 90 to 100 patients was used, comprising 40 to 45 with Graves' ophthalmopathy and under 60 with stable Graves' hyperthyroidism. TCR Vbeta CDR3 sequencing of 140 or so peripheral blood samples (under 45 ophthalmopathy, under 80 hyperthyroidism and approximately 17 progressor patients) is reported in the paper. After sampling, hyperthyroidism patients received methimazole starting at 30 mg daily, and ophthalmopathy patients received high-dose intravenous methylprednisolone. What the work shows at the level of the full study, not this receptor alone: In validation, the model predicted progression to ophthalmopathy a median of around six months before onset, with roughly 70% sensitivity and almost 75% specificity. A model built on a 13 V-J signature distinguished ophthalmopathy from stable hyperthyroidism, reaching about 88% sensitivity and around 81% specificity in cross-validation and 80%/75% in testing. Most expanded thyroid clonotypes (frequency above 0.001) were also detected in blood, a finding suggesting that blood repertoires may reflect thyroid immune responses. No statistical method was used to set the sample size in advance, and investigators knew the group allocation.

Graves' hyperthyroidism was defined as stable when no progression to ophthalmopathy occurred over 18 months of follow-up. The hyperthyroidism patients were between 18 and 65 years old and newly diagnosed, with a disease duration of less than 2 months. Any patient with an uncontrolled infection, another autoimmune disease, pregnancy or lactation was excluded. Diagnoses were established on the basis of clinical symptoms, serum thyroxine and TRAb, thyroid ultrasound, and orbital computed tomography. PBMCs were isolated from more than 8 ml of fresh peripheral blood by Ficoll-Paque density gradient centrifugation. Total RNA was extracted with Trizol reagent, and quality was checked on an Agilent 2100 Bioanalyzer. The TCR beta CDR3 regions were amplified from RNA transcripts. The TCR CDR3 was subjected to a first round of RT-PCR using the HTBI primer set and the Qiagen OneStep RT-PCR kit. Libraries were constructed in a second round of multiplex PCR, after which size selection and purification were carried out. The libraries were sequenced on an Illumina HiSeq2000 using paired-end 100 bp reads. The study's processing was this. SOAPnuke was used to process the raw data, removing reads that contained adapters or uncalled bases, had a mean Phred below 15, or lacked an exact match to the constant primer or identifier. High-quality paired reads were merged using COPE v1.2.5, and each unique nucleotide sequence was defined as a clonotype. MiTCR v1.1 was used to align the clonotypes against IMGT TRBV, TRBD and TRBJ reference segments. Analysis was restricted to V-J combinations with a frequency above 0.0001, which covered roughly 99% of repertoires. A TCS score was defined as the ratio of F50 (clonal expansion) to E x V (chaos), with BLOSUM62-based TCRdist applied between CDR3 peptides within each V-J. Welch's t-statistics and random forest reduced fewer than 550 V-J features to roughly 13, which were used in a naive Bayes classifier (R e1071). TCRdb trimmed public reads at Q25 via fastp, called clones via MiXCR and kept in-frame beta chains. For every CDR3 protein sequence, its rows merge into one entry that carries the most common genes and DNA. The V and J calls were determined by TCRdb, not by the authors. The sample table records about 690,000 distinct CDR3 sequences; 17% of these occur just once. The top ten clonotypes cover roughly 15% of the sample.

This clonotype was seen more than once but under ten times. The specificity of this receptor is unknown. Nothing much larger sits one base from this clone, and base qualities are not available. The sequenced sample consisted of blood. This receptor was obtained from a man in his forties or fifties with Graves' hyperthyroidism.

The CDR3: CASSGDRVNTEAFF. The base sequence is TGCGCCAGCAGCGGGGACAGGGTGAACACTGAAGCTTTCTTT. The chain is made from TRBV10-1 and TRBJ1-1; the junction holds 9 bases that match TRBD1. From cysteine to phenylalanine, the CDR3 is 14 amino acids long. Only the CDR3 DNA stays, 42 bases, in frame from base 1. The germline V gene (reference sequence) supplies CDR1 WNHNN and CDR2 SYGVQD. Unmatched junction bases come to 2, with V trimmed by 6 bases and J by 0 bases.